This T cell receptor (beta chain) was observed in a study of T cell repertoires in cytomegalovirus infection. In the study overall: Both a matching HLA type and CMV infection were indicated by public TCR beta signatures. Findings and caveats of the study: CMV carriers with the relevant HLA were identified by cumulative public TCR beta family frequency.

A word on this clonotype: Its cognate antigen is unknown.

TCRdb fed the reads into MiXCR, producing one record per CDR3 protein. The table has 570,000 or so distinct CDR3 sequences, almost 40% seen once. This specimen was cultured PBMCs, taken from culture after CMV antigen stimulation. The sequence came from a human donor in good health (CMV status not recorded). Some clones in this sample may be carry-over from other donors' samples.

CDR3 amino acids: CSAGGPLGDEQYF. The CDR3 region has the DNA TGCAGTGCTGGGGGGCCCTTGGGGGACGAGCAGTACTTC. V is TRBV20-1 and J is TRBJ2-7; D tentatively fits TRBD1 or TRBD2 (6 bases each). CDR1 is DFQATT and CDR2 is SNEGSKA in the germline V gene (reference sequence). The CDR3 is 13 amino acids. Trimming removed 5 bases from V and 5 bases from J, with 16 bases in between.